This T cell receptor (beta chain) was sequenced for a study of STAT5B mutations in CD4+ large granular lymphocyte leukemia. The CDR3 contains 16 residues. V lost 1 base and J lost 6; bases outside the gene matches: 5. Germline CDR1 and CDR2: MNHNS and SASEGT. Profiling relied on immunoSEQ multiplex PCR, and the TCRdb table lists in-frame clones only, not all of them. Here the sample spans 25,000 to 35,000 clones, around 70% being singletons. Sequencing was carried out using CD4+ T cells from blood buffy coats. This clonotype was sampled from a human donor in good health. This chain connects TRBV6-1 to TRBJ2-3, with 12 bases identical to TRBD2. For the CDR3, the DNA is TGTGCCAGCAGTGAAGGAGGAGGACTAGCGGGGGATACGCAGTATTTT. This translates into CASSEGGGLAGDTQYF.